Presented here are 17 T cell receptor beta chains from one specimen sequenced in a study of blood T cell repertoires in COVID-19. Libraries were prepared by immunoSEQ multiplex PCR; TCRdb keeps only in-frame clonotypes and omits some of them. The sample yields around 300,000 clones, roughly 87% seen once. Sequenced material: peripheral blood. These receptors all come from a young man with active or convalescent COVID-19.

A few counts support this clone. The rearrangement uses TRBV14 and TRBJ1-2; perhaps TRBD1 as D (6 bases). CDR1 is SGHDN, CDR2 FVKESK, per germline. This CDR3 contains 14 residues. Between the trimmed V and J ends, which lost 0 bases and 7 bases, there was a span of 12 bases. The DNA of the CDR3 is TGTGCCAGCAGCCAAGAGGCAGGGGCGGCTGGCTACACCTTC. The encoded protein is CASSQEAGAAGYTF.

The chain couples TRBV11-2 to TRBJ2-3, with D hard to call. V lost 1 base and J 0 bases, leaving 5 bases between the germline ends. CDR3 length: 14 amino acids. The germline V gene encodes CDR1 SGHAT and CDR2 FQNNGV. In nucleotides, the CDR3 is TGTGCCAGCAGCTTAGGGCAGAGCACAGATACGCAGTATTTT. Translating gives CASSLGQSTDTQYF.

This rearrangement joins TRBV6-4 to TRBJ1-1; the match to TRBD1 covers 10 bases. The CDR3 runs to 13 residues. Germline V CDR1 and CDR2: MRHNA, SNTAGT. V trimming: 5 bases; J trimming: 6 bases; junction bases outside the gene matches: 3. The CDR3 DNA follows: TGTGCCAGCAGTTCGGACAGGGGGTCTGAAGCTTTCTTT. Translated: CASSSDRGSEAFF.

The V gene is TRBV7-9, the J gene TRBJ2-3; TRBD2 might be the D (7 bases). The CDR3 extends over 16 amino acids. The germline gives CDR1 SEHNR, CDR2 FQNEAQ (reference sequence). V was trimmed by 7 bases and J by 4 bases, leaving 21 bases between them. The CDR3 reads CASTYPGGPRADTQYF. As DNA, the CDR3 is TGTGCCAGCACCTACCCCGGGGGGCCGCGGGCAGATACGCAGTATTTT. The full variable domain, its missing parts supplied by reference TRBV7-9 and TRBJ2-3, is DTGVSQNPRHKITKRGQNVTFRCDPISEHNRLYWYRQTLGQGPEFLTYFQNEAQLEKSRLLSDRFSAERPKGSFSTLEIQRTEQGDSAMYLCASTYPGGPRADTQYFGPGTRLTVL.

J is TRBJ1-1 and V is TRBV20-1; TRBD1 is a possible D gene (6 bases). Germline V gives CDR1 DFQATT, CDR2 SNEGSKA (reference sequence). There are 11 residues in the CDR3. CDR3 in DNA: TGCGGACGTATGCAGGGGATCAAAGCTTTCTTT. Protein product: CGRMQGIKAFF.

This clone was counted once. The chain recombines TRBV7-2 with TRBJ1-2; D not certain. The CDR3 is 14 residues long. Trimming shortened V by 1 base and J by 4 bases, and 10 bases separated the two germline ends. CDR1 is SGHTA and CDR2 is FQGNSA in the germline V gene. This CDR3 reads CASSLGEGPYGYTF. The CDR3 bases are TGTGCCAGCAGCTTAGGAGAGGGTCCCTATGGCTACACCTTC.

V is TRBV11-2 and J is TRBJ2-5; D not certain. Per the germline V gene, CDR1 is SGHAT and CDR2 is FQNNGV. This CDR3 has 12 amino acids. Trimming took 4 bases from V and 5 from J, leaving 8 bases between them. CDR3 region: CASSSYLETQYF. The CDR3 nucleotides read TGTGCCAGCAGCTCGTATCTGGAGACCCAGTACTTC.

The rearrangement joins TRBV16 to TRBJ1-2; 7 positions match TRBD1. The CDR3 runs 15 residues. CDR1 is KGHSY and CDR2 is FQNENV in the germline V gene. The V gene end was trimmed by 0 bases and the J gene end by 2 bases; junction bases not matched to a gene: 3. CDR3 residues: CASSQSRGQNYGYTF. In DNA, the CDR3 is TGTGCCAGCAGCCAATCTAGGGGGCAAAACTATGGCTACACCTTC.

Note on this clone: This sample includes further DNA sequences coding for the same CDR3. The V gene is TRBV7-2, the J gene TRBJ1-2; D unresolved. Per the germline V gene, CDR1 is SGHTA and CDR2 is FQGNSA. Deletions cut 3 bases from V and 0 bases from J, with 8 bases between. The CDR3 contains 14 residues. CDR3 in DNA: TGTGCCAGCAGCTTGCAGGCATCTAACTATGGCTACACCTTC. Translating it yields CASSLQASNYGYTF.

The V gene is TRBV13, the J gene TRBJ1-2; D is ambiguous. Trimming took off 0 bases at V and 9 bases at J, with 14 bases between the two ends. This CDR3 is built from 14 residues. In germline, CDR1 is PRHDT, CDR2 FYEKMQ (reference sequence). The CDR3 region is CASSLGQRASRYTF. The CDR3 bases are TGTGCCAGCAGCTTAGGCCAGAGGGCTTCGCGCTACACCTTC.

This sequence joins TRBV27 and TRBJ1-3, with D possibly matching TRBD1 (6 bases). This CDR3 is 15 amino acids long. The V gene lost 3 bases and the J gene lost 0 bases, with 9 bases spanning the gap. Germline assignment: CDR1 MNHEY and CDR2 SMNVEV (reference sequence). CDR3 DNA sequence: TGTGCCAGCAGTTTCCGAGGGGGCTCTGGAAACACCATATATTTT. It is translated as CASSFRGGSGNTIYF.

The chain is built from TRBV5-4 and TRBJ2-2; 9 bases are shared with TRBD1. V dropped 4 bases and J dropped 5; count of bases not matched to a gene: 3. The CDR3 covers 14 residues. Per the germline V gene, CDR1 is SGHNT and CDR2 is YYREEE (reference sequence). The CDR3 DNA is TGTGCCAGCAGCGATGGACAGGGGACCGGGGAGCTGTTTTTT. Residues: CASSDGQGTGELFF.

V usage is TRBV5-1 and J usage is TRBJ1-2; D is uncertain. Germline V gene lookup returns CDR1 SGHRS and CDR2 YFSETQ. This CDR3 contains 15 residues. Deletions cut 3 bases from V and 4 bases from J, with 16 bases between. The CDR3 DNA follows: TGCGCCAGCAGCTCAGGATATGACCCTATCTATGGCTACACCTTC. Protein sequence: CASSSGYDPIYGYTF.

This chain links TRBV7-6 with TRBJ1-3; D is ambiguous. Germline CDR1 is SGHVS and CDR2 is FNYEAQ. V dropped 3 bases and J dropped 0 bases, with 12 bases sitting between them. CDR3 size: 16 residues. The CDR3: CASSFQAENSGNTIYF. DNA for the CDR3: TGTGCCAGCAGCTTTCAAGCGGAGAACTCTGGAAACACCATATATTTT.

Points on this clone: This sample also contains other DNA sequences that code for the same CDR3. The rearrangement uses TRBV11-2 and TRBJ2-7; the match to TRBD1 covers 10 bases. This CDR3 contains 14 residues. The V and J ends lost 5 bases and 2 bases, in that order; junction bases with no gene match: 3. CDR1 is SGHAT, CDR2 FQNNGV, per germline. The CDR3 nucleotides read TGTGCCAGCAGCCTTGGACAGGGGGCCTACGAGCAGTACTTC. Its translation is CASSLGQGAYEQYF.

The chain is built from TRBV5-6 and TRBJ1-5; weak D call: TRBD1 (6 bases). CDR1 and CDR2 (germline): SGHDT, YYEEEE. The ends were cut back, 3 bases at V and 9 bases at J, with 16 bases in the middle. The CDR3 length is 14 residues. The CDR3 region has the DNA TGTGCCAGCAGCTCGGGGCAGGGGAGCAGGCCCCAGCATTTT. Its protein is CASSSGQGSRPQHF.

This chain links TRBV5-4 with TRBJ2-3; the match to TRBD2 covers 9 bases. The germline gives CDR1 SGHNT, CDR2 YYREEE (reference sequence). V lost 4 bases and J lost 0; bases outside the gene matches: 6. This CDR3 contains 16 residues. This CDR3 reads CASSQIAGASTDTQYF. The CDR3 DNA is TGTGCCAGCAGCCAAATAGCGGGAGCTAGCACAGATACGCAGTATTTT. The full variable domain, in which reference TRBV5-4 and TRBJ2-3 provide the parts outside the CDR3, is ETGVTQSPTHLIKTRGQQVTLRCSSQSGHNTVSWYQQALGQGPQFIFQYYREEENGRGNFPPRFSGLQFPNYSSELNVNALELDDSALYLCASSQIAGASTDTQYFGPGTRLTVL.